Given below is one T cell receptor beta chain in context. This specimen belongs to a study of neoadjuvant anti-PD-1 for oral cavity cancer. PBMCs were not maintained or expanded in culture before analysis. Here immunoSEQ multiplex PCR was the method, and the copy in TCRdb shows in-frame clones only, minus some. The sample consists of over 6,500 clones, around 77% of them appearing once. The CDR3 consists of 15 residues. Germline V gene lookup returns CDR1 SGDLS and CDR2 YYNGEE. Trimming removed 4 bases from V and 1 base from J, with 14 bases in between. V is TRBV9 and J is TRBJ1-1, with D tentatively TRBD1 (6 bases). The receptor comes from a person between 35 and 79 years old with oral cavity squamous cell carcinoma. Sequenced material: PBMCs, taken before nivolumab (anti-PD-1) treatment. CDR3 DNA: TGTGCCAGCAGCCCACTCGGACAGCAGAACACTGAAGCTTTCTTT. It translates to CASSPLGQQNTEAFF.